This is a list of T cell receptor beta chains from one sample in a study of shared clonotypes between healthy human individuals. The assay was immunoSEQ multiplex PCR, and TCRdb's table has in-frame clones only and misses some. The profile shows about half a million clones, approximately 71% of them singletons. Sequencing was done on a sample of PBMCs. The receptors originated from a woman aged 40 to 55 in good health. Some clones in this sample may be carry-over from other donors' samples. The CDR3 runs from the conserved cysteine through the conserved F or W.

V gene,CDR3 length,J gene,CDR3 protein
TRBV19,16,TRBJ2-5,CASSSRTGGGQETQYF
TRBV7-3,16,TRBJ1-5,CASSLRGQGSNQPQHF
TRBV7-9,13,TRBJ1-3,CASSAIGGNTIYF
TRBV6-5,15,-,CASRWSLADSYEQYF
TRBV5-4,14,-,CASSWQGAVNEQYF
TRBV6-1,14,TRBJ1-1,CASSATQGASEAFF
TRBV18,15,TRBJ2-5,CASSATGLAQETQYF
TRBV5-1,15,TRBJ2-7,CASSFWTGPSYEQYF
TRBV7-9,15,TRBJ2-2,CASSLGTGSTGELFF
TRBV5-6,17,TRBJ1-5,CASSLAGGGFGNQPQHF
TRBV2,15,TRBJ1-2,CASSLRRGLLYGYTF
TRBV5-3,15,TRBJ2-1,CARSLVAGDWNEQFF
TRBV7-2,14,TRBJ2-2,CASSLSSNTGELFF
TRBV7-2,12,TRBJ1-3,CASSDSGNTIYF
TRBV28,14,TRBJ2-7,CASNPGGALYEQYF
TRBV4-3,16,TRBJ1-2,CASSQPGQGAFYGYTF
TRBV4-1,15,TRBJ1-5,CASSQGADSNQPQHF
TRBV7-9,12,TRBJ2-7,CASSRTAYEQYF
TRBV7-9,17,TRBJ2-2,CASSLGPSGKNTGELFF
TRBV6-5,13,TRBJ2-7,CASSLGPRDSAYF
TRBV28,14,TRBJ2-7,CAVPGRKVPYEQYF
TRBV5-1,13,TRBJ2-3,CATSQGLVDTQYF
TRBV4-3,16,TRBJ2-7,CASSQVRPSGFYEQYF
TRBV19,16,TRBJ1-5,CASRQRGAQSNQPQHF
TRBV30,13,TRBJ1-1,CAWGGPMNTEAFF
TRBV9,16,TRBJ2-7,CASSAEGLAGTYEQYF
TRBV7-9,12,TRBJ2-7,CASSLDRNNEYF
TRBV25-1,13,TRBJ1-5,CASQGTPNQPQHF
TRBV19,13,TRBJ2-1,CASSYQMDQGQFF
TRBV4-3,13,TRBJ1-5,CASSQTGVQPQHF
TRBV6-5,15,TRBJ2-6,CASSYRESGANVLTF
TRBV5-1,14,TRBJ1-1,CASSLYSRNTEAFF
TRBV13,17,TRBJ2-1,CASSSSPSSAGRGEQFF
TRBV5-1,15,TRBJ2-5,CASSPETGFYLEQYF
TRBV7-3,15,TRBJ2-1,CASSLQGAPQGSQFF